This record concerns one T cell receptor beta chain sequence. Its antigen is not identified. The data originate from a study of beta chain features in type 1 diabetes. Sequencing targeted expressed TCRB transcripts, as all isolated RNA had been reverse transcribed. The average output of naive, central memory and regulatory T cell samples was about 3.57 million reads. Only in-frame clones appear in the TCRdb table, and some are missing; sequencing was by immunoSEQ multiplex PCR. The sample carries roughly 150,000 clones, 7% to 9.5% recorded once. Study conclusions and caveats: Shortening of TCRB CDR3s, moderate but significant, appeared in all four CD4+ subsets of Type 1 diabetes patients.

This TCR came from a woman in her twenties or thirties with type 1 diabetes. Input material: central memory CD4+ T cells from blood.

The CDR3 DNA reads as TGCAGTGCTACAGACGCGGATGAGCAGTTCTTC. Amino acid sequence: CSATDADEQFF. The chain recombines TRBV20-1 with TRBJ2-1; D ambiguous. CDR1 is DFQATT and CDR2 is SNEGSKA in the germline V gene (reference sequence). The CDR3 loop spans 11 amino acids. Deletions cut 4 bases from V and 8 bases from J, with 9 bases between.